This T cell receptor beta chain was observed in a study of blood T cell repertoires in COVID-19 (dated by TCRdb to the early 2020s). Notes on the research overall: Samples covering the acute and convalescent phases of COVID-19 were provided by collaborators in the United States, Italy and Spain. HLA class I and class II types, where available, came from metadata supplied by the sample provider rather than from assay-based typing. Deeply sampled blood TCRbeta repertoires from subjects exposed to, actively infected with, or recovered from COVID-19 were included in the dataset. The repertoires were released in a freely available public database meant as a resource for research on the immune response to SARS-CoV-2. Samples were obtained from the ongoing ImmuneRACE study (first 160 participants) and from 1,200 or so subjects provided by 6 global collaborators. The prospective study material was composed of cDNA or gDNA derived from T cells, B-cell-depleted T cells, or PBMCs. Sample metadata almost always included a de-identified subject ID, COVID-19 status, age in years and sex. Study-level results and caveats: The quantity of clinical and demographic metadata differed by source and by participant and was supplied without curation.

Whole blood was collected in K2EDTA tubes by collaborating institutions according to the institutions' own protocols. For TCRbeta analysis, collaborators shipped samples as frozen whole blood, isolated PBMCs, or DNA extracted from either of those sample types. V and J are truncated by 5 bases and 2 bases respectively, leaving an intervening sequence of 15 bases. Measured from the cysteine to the phenylalanine, the CDR3 is 15 residues long. Only the CDR3 DNA is retained, 45 bases long and in frame from the first base. From the germline V gene, CDR1 is MNHEY and CDR2 is SVGAGI. In the case of this clone: No cognate antigen has been identified for it. The record has no base qualities; no much larger clone is one base away.

TCRbeta CDR3 regions were amplified from genomic DNA by means of the immunoSEQ Assay, a bias-controlled multiplex PCR. Per the authors' processing: The number of nucleated cells in each sample was estimated by amplification of reference gene primers within the assay. Sequence reads were collapsed and filtered to measure the absolute abundance of every unique TCRbeta CDR3 rearrangement. For each sample, productive Simpson clonality was calculated as the square root of Simpson's diversity index across productive rearrangements. TCRdb took this table from immuneACCESS and kept in-frame rearrangements with V and J called. Such tables lack part of the clones; where checked against another copy, unresolved V genes explain under half of the gap, and the rest is unexplained. D and trimming come from the DNA, and the V and J calls and clone size come from that table. Counted in this sample were 84,000 or so clones; roughly 80% of them appeared once. The ten largest clonotypes hold 15% to 19% of the sample.

The rearrangement combines TRBV6-5 with TRBJ1-1; the D gene is perhaps TRBD1, on 6 matching bases. The sequence was obtained from a woman of 80 years or more with acute or convalescent COVID-19. Material for sequencing was peripheral blood. The bases read TGTGCCAGCAGTACGAGGGGGGGGCTAAACACTGAAGCTTTCTTT. Its product reads: CASSTRGGLNTEAFF.